These 2 T cell receptor beta chains originate from one sample sequenced in a study of T cell changes during pregnancy in multiple sclerosis. The data were produced by immunoSEQ multiplex PCR, yet TCRdb's version contains in-frame clones alone and is incomplete. This repertoire shows approximately 71,000 clones, roughly 92% found once; its top ten account for 2%. The sequencing used peripheral blood, collected in the second trimester of pregnancy. The receptors come from a female donor with multiple sclerosis, enrolled in a pregnancy study.

Remarks on this clone: Sequence at one end of the junction differs from germline and may be a read error. V and J are TRBV4-3 and TRBJ2-5; tentative D call: TRBD2 (7 bases). Looked up from germline, CDR1 is LGHNA and CDR2 is YSLEER. This CDR3 comprises 15 residues. This CDR3 is CASSQDLGGGETQHF. In DNA form, the CDR3 reads TGCGCCAGCAGCCAAGATTTGGGAGGGGGGGAGACCCAGCACTTC.

V and J are TRBV19 and TRBJ1-1; 7 bases map to TRBD1. Germline loops: CDR1 LNHDA, CDR2 SQIVND (reference sequence). Trimming cost V 6 bases and J 0 bases; bases outside gene matches: 4. The length of the CDR3 is 14 residues. The CDR3 DNA follows: TGTGCCAGTAGATCGGGACAGTTGAACACTGAAGCTTTCTTT. This translates into CASRSGQLNTEAFF.